This TCR beta chain was profiled in a study of cytomegalovirus exposure and HLA in healthy donors. Study-wide points: Accurate prediction of HLA-A and HLA-B alleles (for most subjects) was reportedly achieved from TCR beta sequences. The authors later found TCR association rates varying by HLA locus, with DRB1 most and HLA-C fewest. Most TCR sequences were uncommon, yet certain public TCRs appeared in many donors.

On this clone itself: Antigen specificity is unknown.

In germline, CDR1 is SGHKS, CDR2 YYEKEE (reference sequence). The CDR3 spans 13 residues. V was clipped by 1 base and J by 8 bases, with 10 bases between them. PCR employed 60 Vbeta and 13 Jbeta primers. Measured with immunoSEQ multiplex PCR; TCRdb has only the in-frame clones, and not every one. The sample consists of over 150,000 clones, 80% of them appearing once. The chain combines TRBV5-5 with TRBJ1-3; D possibly corresponds to TRBD1 (5 bases). The sequenced sample consisted of PBMCs. This clonotype was sampled from a woman between 40 and 50 years old in good health and CMV-seropositive. This chain's CDR3 is CASSLMGEDTIYF. The CDR3 DNA reads TGTGCCAGCAGCTTGATGGGGGAGGACACCATATATTTT.